The 17 T cell receptor beta chains reported below all come from one sample, sequenced in a study of blood T cell repertoires in COVID-19 (dated by TCRdb to about 2020). Receptor libraries were prepared by the immunoSEQ multiplex PCR assay. This is the immuneACCESS table as TCRdb keeps it, with only in-frame sequences that have V and J called. A part of the clones is gone; compared with another copy, unresolved V genes explain less than half, and the rest is unexplained. The sample includes 250,000 to 300,000 clones, with 88% observed a single time. The top ten clones comprise approximately 2% of the sample. The sequenced sample consisted of PBMCs or T cells enriched from blood (not recorded which). These receptors were obtained from a woman aged 55 to 70 in a cohort exposed to, infected with or recovered from COVID-19 (not recorded which).

The chain carries TRBV2 and TRBJ2-2; tentative D call: TRBD2 (5 bases). The CDR3 runs 14 residues. V was trimmed by 4 bases and J by 7 bases, leaving 13 bases between them. The V gene's germline CDR1 is SNHLY and CDR2 FYNNEI. The CDR3 nucleotides read TGTGCCAGCAGTGTAACCCTACGGGACGGGGAGCTGTTTTTT. Its translation: CASSVTLRDGELFF. Together with reference TRBV2 and TRBJ2-2, the CDR3 gives the full variable domain: EPEVTQTPSHQVTQMGQEVILRCVPISNHLYFYWYRQILGQKVEFLVSFYNNEISEKSEIFDDQFSVERPDGSNFTLKIRSTKLEDSAMYFCASSVTLRDGELFFGEGSRLTVL.

J is TRBJ1-5 and V is TRBV25-1, with 9 bases aligning to TRBD1. The germline CDR1 and CDR2 sequences are MGHDK and SYGVNS. CDR3 length: 18 residues. After removal of 3 bases from V and 1 base from J, the junction contained 10 bases not matched to a gene. The CDR3 reads CASSDRGQGLVSNQPQHF. The CDR3 DNA reads TGTGCCAGCAGTGACAGAGGACAGGGGCTGGTAAGCAATCAGCCCCAGCATTTT. Together with reference TRBV25-1 and TRBJ1-5, the CDR3 gives the full variable domain: EADIYQTPRYLVIGTGKKITLECSQTMGHDKMYWYQQDPGMELHLIHYSYGVNSTEKGDLSSESTVSRIRTEHFPLTLESARPSHTSQYLCASSDRGQGLVSNQPQHFGDGTRLSIL.

V usage is TRBV6-6 and J usage is TRBJ2-7; 9 positions match TRBD1. The CDR3 is 15 amino acids. Trimming removed 5 bases from V and 5 bases from J; junction bases left unmatched: 10. Germline V gene data show CDR1 as MNHNY and CDR2 as SVGAGI (reference sequence). The CDR3 reads CASSPHRTGDDEQYF. CDR3 in DNA: TGTGCCAGCAGTCCGCACCGGACAGGGGACGACGAGCAGTACTTC.

The V call is TRBV2, the J call TRBJ2-7; possible D gene TRBD2, 5 bases. V gave up 6 bases and J gave up 2 bases, with 8 bases separating them. The CDR3 is 12 residues long. Germline assignment: CDR1 SNHLY and CDR2 FYNNEI. The CDR3 DNA reads TGTGCCAGCAGCTGGCGGGCCTACGAGCAGTACTTC. Translated: CASSWRAYEQYF.

The V and J genes are TRBV6-1 and TRBJ1-6, with D perhaps TRBD1 (5 bases). CDR3 length: 16 amino acids. Trimming pared 4 bases from V and 0 bases from J, leaving 10 bases between. Germline CDR1 reads MNHNS; CDR2 reads SASEGT. DNA of the CDR3: TGTGCCAGCAGTGGACAGAGGAGCTCCTATAATTCACCCCTCCACTTT. Translating it yields CASSGQRSSYNSPLHF.

The table lists this clone with a few counts. The chain is built from TRBV14 and TRBJ2-7; 9 bases align to TRBD2. This CDR3 comprises 15 residues. The V segment lost 2 bases and the J segment 4 bases; nucleotides outside the gene matches: 6. CDR1 and CDR2 (germline): SGHDN, FVKESK. The CDR3 spells CASSQSGSGSYEQYF. CDR3 DNA sequence: TGTGCCAGCAGCCAAAGTGGTAGCGGGAGTTACGAGCAGTACTTC.

CDR3 DNA: TGTGCCAGTAGTATCCGGTCCCGGAACACTGAAGCTTTCTTT. This gives the protein CASSIRSRNTEAFF. The chain recombines TRBV19 with TRBJ1-1, with unresolved D. Germline V gene sequence: CDR1 LNHDA, CDR2 SQIVND (reference sequence). The CDR3 is 14 amino acids. V lost 3 bases, J lost 1 base, and 9 bases lay in between. Drawing the rest from reference TRBV19 and TRBJ1-1, the complete variable domain is DGGITQSPKYLFRKEGQNVTLSCEQNLNHDAMYWYRQDPGQGLRLIYYSQIVNDFQKGDIAEGYSVSREKKESFPLTVTSAQKNPTAFYLCASSIRSRNTEAFFGQGTRLTVV.

The rearrangement uses TRBV25-1 and TRBJ2-5, with unresolved D. V shed 1 base and J shed 1 base, with 10 bases lying between them. Per germline, CDR1 MGHDK and CDR2 SYGVNS. The CDR3 contains 15 residues. The CDR3 DNA is TGTGCCAGCAGTGAATCAGGCAACATCCAAGAGACCCAGTACTTC. It specifies CASSESGNIQETQYF.

This clone was seen once. The chain recombines TRBV9 with TRBJ1-3; perhaps TRBD1 as D (5 bases). V gave up 0 bases and J gave up 0 bases, with 7 bases separating them. The CDR3 is 15 amino acids. Per the germline V gene, CDR1 is SGDLS and CDR2 is YYNGEE. In DNA form, the CDR3 reads TGTGCCAGCAGCGTAGGACAGATCTCTGGAAACACCATATATTTT. It is translated as CASSVGQISGNTIYF.

V usage is TRBV4-1 and J usage is TRBJ2-7; TRBD2 aligns across 8 bases. Germline V gene data show CDR1 as MGHRA and CDR2 as YSYEKL. Trimming took 0 bases from V and 4 from J; bases not matched to a gene: 11. This CDR3 has 17 residues. The DNA for the CDR3 is TGCGCCAGCAGCCAAGAAACGACTAGCGAGCGACCGTACGAGCAGTACTTC. Encoded protein: CASSQETTSERPYEQYF.

The V gene is TRBV12-3 or TRBV12-4, the J gene TRBJ1-1; no definite D call. V lost 7 bases to trimming and J lost 5 bases, with 8 bases between them. The CDR3 is 11 residues long. CDR3 nucleotides: TGTGCCAGCACCCTAAAAACTGAAGCTTTCTTT. It is translated as CASTLKTEAFF.

The genes are TRBV7-2 and TRBJ1-2; 7 nucleotides line up with TRBD1. Germline CDR1 and CDR2: SGHTA and FQGNSA. This CDR3 has 14 residues. With 5 bases clipped from V and 12 bases from J, the junction kept 15 bases outside the gene matches. The CDR3 DNA reads TGTGCCAGCAGCACCGGCCGGGACAGTACTATCGACACCTTC. It yields the protein CASSTGRDSTIDTF. The whole variable domain, remainder taken from reference TRBV7-2 and TRBJ1-2, is GAGVSQSPSNKVTEKGKDVELRCDPISGHTALYWYRQSLGQGLEFLIYFQGNSAPDKSGLPSDRFSAERTGGSVSTLTIQRTQQEDSAVYLCASSTGRDSTIDTFGSGTRLTVV.

The genes are TRBV6-5 and TRBJ2-2, with D possibly being TRBD1 (7 bases). The length of the CDR3 is 13 residues. V lost 6 bases and J 3 bases, leaving 8 bases between the germline ends. Germline V gene lookup returns CDR1 MNHEY and CDR2 SVGAGI. The CDR3 region has the DNA TGTGCCAGCAGCAGGGGGGACACCGGGGAGCTGTTTTTT. Translated, it gives CASSRGDTGELFF.

The chain links TRBV2 to TRBJ2-3; D is perhaps TRBD1 (5 bases). Germline V gene sequence: CDR1 SNHLY, CDR2 FYNNEI. V shed 7 bases and J shed 0 bases, with 17 bases lying between them. This CDR3 is 16 amino acids long. The CDR3 here is CASIKSQVPSTDTQYF. CDR3 DNA: TGTGCCAGCATCAAGTCACAGGTTCCTAGCACAGATACGCAGTATTTT.

This chain connects TRBV15 to TRBJ2-1; 11 bases align to TRBD2. Germline V gene data show CDR1 as LNHNV and CDR2 as YYDKDF (reference sequence). Trimming cost V 4 bases and J 4 bases; bases outside gene matches: 6. This CDR3 has 16 amino acids. This CDR3 is CATSKTGTSGYNEQFF. CDR3 sequence (DNA): TGTGCCACCAGCAAAACCGGGACTAGCGGATACAATGAGCAGTTCTTC.

This clone turned up a few times. This chain uses TRBV11-2 with TRBJ1-2, with a tentative D call TRBD1 (6 bases). CDR3 length equals 16 residues. The V end was cut by 0 bases, the J end by 8 bases, with 19 bases between. CDR1 is SGHAT and CDR2 is FQNNGV in the germline V gene. For the CDR3, the DNA is TGTGCCAGCAGCTTAGATCTTCACAGGGTGGGTGAGGGCTACACCTTC. It is translated as CASSLDLHRVGEGYTF. The entire variable domain, with the rest obtained from reference TRBV11-2 and TRBJ1-2, is as follows: EAGVAQSPRYKIIEKRQSVAFWCNPISGHATLYWYQQILGQGPKLLIQFQNNGVVDDSQLPKDRFSAERLKGVDSTLKIQPAKLEDSAVYLCASSLDLHRVGEGYTFGSGTRLTVV.

This sequence joins TRBV28 and TRBJ2-3; D call uncertain. The CDR3 spans 11 residues. V was shortened by 3 bases and J by 11 bases, with 9 bases between the two germline ends. Germline CDR1 and CDR2: MDHEN and SYDVKM. This CDR3 reads CASSLGVEQYF. The CDR3 DNA reads TGTGCCAGCAGTTTGGGCGTCGAGCAGTATTTT.